The clone carrying this TCR beta chain was observed a few times. This sample is drawn from a study of T cells in Graves' hyperthyroidism and ophthalmopathy. The CDR3 loop spans 16 amino acids. V was pared by 2 bases and J by 1 base, with 7 bases of the junction left unmatched. Per the germline V gene, CDR1 is SGHRS and CDR2 is YFSETQ. Amplification yielded TCR beta CDR3 regions, with RNA transcripts as the source. The study used the HTBI primer set for a first-round RT-PCR of the TCR CDR3. TCRdb re-derived calls from the multiplex PCR reads in MiXCR, one entry per CDR3 protein. Seen here are some 570,000 distinct CDR3 sequences, roughly 17% observed once, and the top ten hold 17%.

The chain carries TRBV5-1 and TRBJ2-7; 9 nucleotides agree with TRBD1. Source material: blood. The source of this sequence is a young woman with Graves' ophthalmopathy. CDR3 nucleotide sequence: TGCGCCAGCAGCTTTGGGGTGGGGACAGGGTCCTACGAGCAGTACTTC. Encoded protein: CASSFGVGTGSYEQYF.